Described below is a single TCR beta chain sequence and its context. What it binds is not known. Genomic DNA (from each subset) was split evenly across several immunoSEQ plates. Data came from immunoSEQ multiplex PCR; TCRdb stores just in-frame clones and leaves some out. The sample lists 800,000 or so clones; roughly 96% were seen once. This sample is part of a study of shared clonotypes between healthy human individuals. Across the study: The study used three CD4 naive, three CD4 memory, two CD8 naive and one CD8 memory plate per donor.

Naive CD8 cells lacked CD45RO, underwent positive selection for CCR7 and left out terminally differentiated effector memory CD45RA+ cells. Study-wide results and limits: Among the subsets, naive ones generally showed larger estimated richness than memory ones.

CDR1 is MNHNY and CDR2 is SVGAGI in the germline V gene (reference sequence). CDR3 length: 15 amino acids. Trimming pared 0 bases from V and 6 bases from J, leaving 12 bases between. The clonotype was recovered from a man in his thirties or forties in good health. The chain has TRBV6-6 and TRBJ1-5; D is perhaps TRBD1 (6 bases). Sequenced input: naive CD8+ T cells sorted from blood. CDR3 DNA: TGTGCCAGCAGTTACTCTCTGGAGGGGGGTCAGCCCCAGCATTTT. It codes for CASSYSLEGGQPQHF.